Shown below are 27 T cell receptor beta chains from a single sample sequenced in a study of identical twins. TCRdb re-called the 5' RACE reads with MiXCR, one entry per CDR3 protein. The data hold about 240,000 distinct CDR3 sequences, with approximately 10% observed a single time. The source material was memory T cells sorted from blood. These receptors were taken from a man aged 45-65 years in good health.

This clonotype has a handful of counts. The V call is TRBV9, the J call TRBJ2-2, with 9 bases aligning to TRBD2. CDR1 and CDR2 (germline): SGDLS, YYNGEE. This CDR3 contains 14 residues. Unmatched junction bases numbered 5, after V lost 7 bases and J lost 4 bases. CDR3 protein: CASALAGSTGELFF. The DNA of the CDR3 is TGTGCCAGCGCACTAGCGGGTTCCACCGGGGAGCTGTTTTTT. The entire variable domain, with the rest obtained from reference TRBV9 and TRBJ2-2, is as follows: DSGVTQTPKHLITATGQRVTLRCSPRSGDLSVYWYQQSLDQGLQFLIQYYNGEERAKGNILERFSAQQFPDLHSELNLSSLELGDSALYFCASALAGSTGELFFGEGSRLTVL.

This rearrangement joins TRBV7-9 to TRBJ2-1, with D possibly being TRBD1 or TRBD2 (5 bases each). Germline V CDR1 and CDR2: SEHNR, FQNEAQ (reference sequence). The germline V and J ends were trimmed by 2 bases and 5 bases, with 16 bases remaining between them. The CDR3 extends over 16 amino acids. This chain's CDR3 is CASSLLVGRGHNEQFF. As DNA, the CDR3 is TGTGCCAGCAGCTTATTAGTGGGGCGCGGGCACAATGAGCAGTTCTTC.

This clonotype appeared many times. The chain has TRBV3-1 and TRBJ1-1; the D gene is possibly TRBD1 (5 bases). Trimming cost V 4 bases and J 0 bases, with 6 bases left between them. The CDR3 extends over 13 amino acids. The V gene's germline CDR1 is LGHDT and CDR2 YNNKEL (reference sequence). The DNA for the CDR3 is TGTGCCAGCAGCCGGGACCTGAACACTGAAGCTTTCTTT. This sequence encodes CASSRDLNTEAFF.

The gene calls are TRBV9 and TRBJ2-7, with D tentatively TRBD1 or TRBD2 (5 bases each). Trimming cost V 0 bases and J 4 bases, with 17 bases left between them. Germline CDR1 and CDR2: SGDLS and YYNGEE. The CDR3 loop spans 16 amino acids. The CDR3 spells CASSVEGRAVKYEQYF. The DNA of the CDR3 is TGTGCCAGCAGCGTAGAGGGGCGGGCGGTCAAATACGAGCAGTACTTC.

This clonotype came up a few times. The chain carries TRBV6-1 and TRBJ2-7; D gene uncertain. The V end lost 4 bases, the J end lost 4 bases, and 20 bases lay between the germline ends. Germline lookup yields CDR1 MNHNS and CDR2 SASEGT. The CDR3 is made up of 16 amino acids. The CDR3 region has the DNA TGTGCCAGCAGTGCACGAAACAGTGTGTATCCGTACGAGCAGTACTTC. Its translation is CASSARNSVYPYEQYF.

This clonotype was counted a few times. The chain is built from TRBV15 and TRBJ2-5; the D gene is possibly TRBD1 (6 bases). There are 14 residues in the CDR3. V was pared by 9 bases and J by 0 bases, with 14 bases between. CDR1 and CDR2 from the germline V gene are LNHNV and YYDKDF (reference sequence). CDR3 in amino acids: CATSPGQHQETQYF. CDR3 bases: TGTGCCACGAGCCCGGGACAACACCAAGAGACCCAGTACTTC.

This chain connects TRBV2 to TRBJ1-1; no clear D. This CDR3 spans 14 amino acids. CDR1 and CDR2 (germline): SNHLY, FYNNEI. V lost 5 bases, J lost 1 base, and 11 bases lay in between. CDR3 protein: CASSNKARNTEAFF. In DNA form, the CDR3 reads TGTGCCAGCAGTAATAAAGCTCGGAACACTGAAGCTTTCTTT.

This sequence joins TRBV24-1 and TRBJ2-3; D is perhaps TRBD1 (6 bases). The germline CDR1 and CDR2 sequences are KGHDR and SFDVKD. The V gene lost 7 bases and the J gene lost 0 bases, with 10 bases spanning the gap. The CDR3 runs to 14 residues. CDR3 coding DNA: TGTGCCACCAGGAAGGACAGTAGCACAGATACGCAGTATTTT. The encoded protein is CATRKDSSTDTQYF.

V usage is TRBV7-8 and J usage is TRBJ2-6; TRBD1 is a possible D gene (6 bases). Germline CDR1 and CDR2: SGHVS and FQNEAQ. The V gene lost 5 bases and the J gene lost 4 bases, with 15 bases spanning the gap. This CDR3 spans 16 amino acids. The CDR3 nucleotides read TGTGCCAGCAGCCGCCCCACAGGGTCAGGGGCCAACGTCCTGACTTTC. Amino acid sequence: CASSRPTGSGANVLTF. Using reference TRBV7-8 and TRBJ2-6 for the parts outside the CDR3, the full variable domain is GAGVSQSPRYKVAKRGQDVALRCDPISGHVSLFWYQQALGQGPEFLTYFQNEAQLDKSGLPSDRFFAERPEGSVSTLKIQRTQQEDSAVYLCASSRPTGSGANVLTFGAGSRLTVL.

The V and J genes are TRBV20-1 and TRBJ1-2, with a tentative D call TRBD1 (5 bases). CDR1 is DFQATT and CDR2 is SNEGSKA in the germline V gene (reference sequence). Deletions cut 0 bases from V and 4 bases from J, with 15 bases between. The CDR3 covers 15 residues. CDR3 residues: CSARDLLGVPYGYTF. The CDR3 nucleotides are TGCAGTGCTAGAGATCTCTTAGGGGTACCCTATGGCTACACCTTC.

In this sample, this clonotype turned up a few times. The chain couples TRBV5-4 to TRBJ2-3, with 11 bases lining up with TRBD2. V lost 3 bases and J lost 4; bases outside the gene matches: 4. This CDR3 contains 15 residues. Germline assignment: CDR1 SGHNT and CDR2 YYREEE (reference sequence). The CDR3 coding sequence is TGTGCCAGCAGCTATAGCGGGGGGGGTGCAGATACGCAGTATTTT. This gives the protein CASSYSGGGADTQYF.

This clonotype was detected many times. J is TRBJ1-2 and V is TRBV4-1; 7 nucleotides align to TRBD1. This CDR3 is built from 14 residues. With 1 base clipped from V and 5 bases from J, the junction kept 4 bases outside the gene matches. CDR1 is MGHRA, CDR2 YSYEKL, per germline. The CDR3 region has the DNA TGCGCCAGCAGCCAAGGGAACAGGGGTTATGGCTACACCTTC. Protein: CASSQGNRGYGYTF.

This clonotype has a handful of counts. The chain joins TRBV28 to TRBJ2-1; tentatively, D is TRBD1 (5 bases). This CDR3 has 15 amino acids. Germline V gene data show CDR1 as MDHEN and CDR2 as SYDVKM. V was trimmed by 5 bases and J by 7 bases, leaving 18 bases between them. The CDR3 loop reads CASSTDSGSRNEQFF. The CDR3 nucleotides read TGTGCCAGCAGTACCGACAGTGGAAGTCGAAATGAGCAGTTCTTC.

The table lists this clonotype with many counts. The chain employs TRBV7-6 and TRBJ1-1; D uncertain. The CDR3 runs to 17 residues. Germline V gives CDR1 SGHVS, CDR2 FNYEAQ. V was clipped by 2 bases and J by 0 bases, with 16 bases between them. The CDR3 DNA follows: TGTGCCAGCAGCTTATCCCGCCAAGTAGTTATGAACACTGAAGCTTTCTTT. Encoded protein: CASSLSRQVVMNTEAFF.

The chain recombines TRBV14 with TRBJ2-1; 11 bases map to TRBD2. This CDR3 has 16 residues. J gave up 7 bases and V 1 base, and 6 bases lay outside the gene matches. CDR1 SGHDN and CDR2 FVKESK come from the germline V gene. CDR3: CASSQALAGGPNEQFF. CDR3 sequence (DNA): TGTGCCAGCAGCCAAGCTTTAGCGGGAGGGCCGAATGAGCAGTTCTTC.

The rearrangement joins TRBV14 to TRBJ1-1; no clear D. The CDR3 spans 11 residues. Per germline, CDR1 SGHDN and CDR2 FVKESK. The germline V and J ends were trimmed by 4 bases and 6 bases, with 6 bases remaining between them. As DNA, the CDR3 is TGTGCCAGCAGCCGAGTTTCTGAAGCTTTCTTT. Translated: CASSRVSEAFF.

The chain recombines TRBV7-6 with TRBJ2-5, with 8 bases aligning to TRBD1. Germline loops: CDR1 SGHVS, CDR2 FNYEAQ. J was trimmed by 5 bases and V by 5 bases; bases with no gene match: 7. There are 14 residues in the CDR3. The CDR3, as DNA: TGTGCCAGCAGCGCAGGACAGGGCCGGGAGACCCAGTACTTC. It yields the protein CASSAGQGRETQYF. Looking up the rest from reference TRBV7-6 and TRBJ2-5 gives the full variable domain: GAGVSQSPRYKVTKRGQDVALRCDPISGHVSLYWYRQALGQGPEFLTYFNYEAQQDKSGLPNDRFSAERPEGSISTLTIQRTEQRDSAMYRCASSAGQGRETQYFGPGTRLLVL.

The rearrangement uses TRBV11-3 and TRBJ2-1; no clear D gene. Trimming cost V 0 bases and J 4 bases, with 7 bases left between them. The CDR3 loop spans 14 amino acids. Germline V gives CDR1 SGHNT, CDR2 YENEEA. CDR3 region: CASSLDGLYNEQFF. The CDR3 DNA reads as TGTGCCAGCAGCTTAGATGGTCTGTACAATGAGCAGTTCTTC.

The sample holds many counts of this clonotype. The chain has TRBV4-2 and TRBJ2-2; 7 bases are shared with TRBD1. There are 18 residues in the CDR3. Germline trimming cut 0 bases from V and 0 bases from J; bases unmatched to any gene: 7. Germline loops: CDR1 LGHNA, CDR2 YNFKEQ. The CDR3: CASSQDPWTGPNTGELFF. The CDR3 bases are TGTGCCAGCAGCCAAGATCCCTGGACAGGCCCGAACACCGGGGAGCTGTTTTTT.

The chain couples TRBV7-9 to TRBJ1-6; TRBD1 matches at 7 bases. V was pared by 5 bases and J by 7 bases, with 5 bases of the junction left unmatched. Germline CDR1 and CDR2: SEHNR and FQNEAQ (reference sequence). The CDR3 sequence is 14 residues long. The CDR3 sequence: CASSQGQSNSPLHF. The CDR3 DNA sequence: TGTGCCAGCAGCCAGGGACAGAGCAATTCACCCCTCCACTTT.

This clonotype was seen repeatedly, ten times or more. The chain employs TRBV25-1 and TRBJ1-1; 9 nucleotides agree with TRBD1. The CDR3 sequence is 13 residues long. Germline V gene lookup returns CDR1 MGHDK and CDR2 SYGVNS. The V segment lost 7 bases and the J segment 5 bases; nucleotides outside the gene matches: 5. The DNA for the CDR3 is TGTGCCAGCAACCGTGGGACAGGGACTGAAGCTTTCTTT. Amino acid sequence: CASNRGTGTEAFF.

This clonotype was seen repeatedly, ten times or more. V usage is TRBV6-1 and J usage is TRBJ1-1, with a tentative D call TRBD1 (6 bases). The V and J ends lost 7 bases and 5 bases respectively, with 17 bases between them. CDR3 length: 14 amino acids. Germline V lookup: CDR1 MNHNS, CDR2 SASEGT. The CDR3 nucleotides read TGTGCCAGCACCCAAGATTGGGGGGCGACTGAAGCTTTCTTT. Amino acids: CASTQDWGATEAFF.

The chain couples TRBV27 to TRBJ2-7; a possible D gene is TRBD1 (5 bases). The V end lost 5 bases, the J end lost 5 bases, and 19 bases lay between the germline ends. CDR1 is MNHEY and CDR2 is SMNVEV in the germline V gene (reference sequence). The CDR3 loop spans 15 amino acids. The chain's CDR3 is CASSPLWGRKDEQYF. The CDR3 DNA reads TGTGCCAGCAGTCCGTTATGGGGCCGAAAGGACGAGCAGTACTTC.

CDR3 loop: CASSSGTGGYKQYF. The CDR3 coding sequence is TGTGCCAGCAGCTCAGGGACAGGGGGATACAAGCAGTACTTC. This chain links TRBV7-2 with TRBJ2-7, with TRBD1 identical over 11 bases. This CDR3 has 14 amino acids. V shed 4 bases and J 8 bases; nucleotides not matched to a gene: 7. The V gene's germline CDR1 is SGHTA and CDR2 FQGNSA.

This clonotype was counted only a few times. CDR3 amino acids: CASSLVGTYQETQYF. The CDR3 DNA is TGTGCCAGCAGTTTAGTCGGCACGTACCAAGAGACCCAGTACTTC. This sequence joins TRBV12-3 or TRBV12-4 and TRBJ2-5; no clear D. The CDR3 runs 15 residues. V was trimmed by 1 base and J by 0 bases, leaving 9 bases between them.

The chain combines TRBV10-1 with TRBJ2-7, with D perhaps matching TRBD2 (5 bases). The CDR3 contains 14 residues. CDR1 and CDR2 (germline): WNHNN, SYGVQD (reference sequence). With 0 bases removed from V and 2 bases from J, the gap between germline ends came to 8 bases. DNA of the CDR3: TGCGCCAGCAGTGAGTCACTAGGACCCTACGAGCAGTACTTC. It translates to CASSESLGPYEQYF.

Only a few counts were recorded for this clonotype. The genes are TRBV7-9 and TRBJ2-2; 8 bases agree with TRBD1. Germline V gene lookup returns CDR1 SEHNR and CDR2 FQNEAQ (reference sequence). The V and J ends lost 5 bases and 7 bases, in that order; junction bases with no gene match: 9. The CDR3 spans 15 residues. The DNA for the CDR3 is TGTGCCAGCAGCAAAACAGGGGGGATCGACGGGGAGCTGTTTTTT. Translating gives CASSKTGGIDGELFF.